The rows below give T cell receptor beta chains drawn from one sample of a study of CD8+ T cells in alopecia areata. Assay used: immunoSEQ multiplex PCR; TCRdb lists only in-frame clones, some missing. There are 100,000 to 150,000 clones in the sample; less than 50% occur only once, and 8% to 11% lies in the top ten. Material: NKG2D-low CD8+ T cells sorted from blood. The source is a human donor with alopecia areata. The CDR3 runs from the conserved cysteine through the conserved F or W. A D gene is named only where the DNA matches it firmly. A row's size may be missing; if present it is once, few, many or a size class.

>TRBJ2-5|TRBD2|.|TRBV4-1
CASSQRLAGQETQYF
TGCGCCAGCAGCCAGAGACTAGCGGGGCAGGAGACCCAGTACTTC
>TRBJ1-5|TRBD1|few|TRBV5-1
CASSPGTEGDQPQHF
TGCGCCAGCAGCCCCGGGACAGAGGGAGATCAGCCCCAGCATTTT
>TRBJ2-1|.|few|TRBV7-9
CASSLKGDLGGEQFF
TGTGCCAGCAGCTTAAAGGGTGACCTGGGAGGTGAGCAGTTCTTC
>TRBJ2-5|TRBD1|.|TRBV4-1
CASSQGQGALETQYF
TGCGCCAGCAGCCAGGGACAGGGGGCTTTAGAGACCCAGTACTTC
>TRBJ2-2|.|.|TRBV29-1
CSVEAPSGSMNTGELFF
TGCAGCGTTGAAGCCCCCTCGGGGTCTATGAACACCGGGGAGCTGTTTTTT
>TRBJ1-1|.|once|TRBV30
CAWAHGVGNTEAFF
TGTGCCTGGGCCCATGGGGTTGGGAACACTGAAGCTTTCTTT
>TRBJ1-1|.|.|TRBV30
CAWSNREDTEAFF
TGTGCCTGGAGTAACCGGGAGGACACTGAAGCTTTCTTT
>TRBJ2-5|.|few|TRBV29-1
CSVELPDRETQYF
TGCAGCGTTGAACTTCCTGATCGGGAGACCCAGTACTTC
>TRBJ2-1|.|.|TRBV11-3
CASSVGLLNEQFF
TGTGCCAGCAGCGTGGGACTCCTGAATGAGCAGTTCTTC
>TRBJ2-5|.|.|TRBV4-1
CASSQDNQGVSWETQYF
TGCGCCAGCAGCCAAGATAACCAGGGCGTCTCGTGGGAGACCCAGTACTTC
>TRBJ2-1|.|.|TRBV9
CASSPWDIRNEQFF
TGTGCCAGCAGCCCGTGGGACATCCGCAATGAGCAGTTCTTC
>TRBJ1-2|.|.|TRBV27
CASSLSRGGAYGYTF
TGTGCCAGCAGTTTAAGTAGGGGTGGGGCCTATGGCTACACCTTC
>TRBJ2-7|.|.|TRBV27
CASSSLTGYEQYF
TGTGCCAGCAGTTCCCTTACTGGGTACGAGCAGTACTTC
>TRBJ1-1|TRBD1|.|TRBV7-9
CASSVGQAEAFF
TGTGCCAGCAGTGTGGGACAGGCTGAAGCTTTCTTT
>TRBJ2-5|TRBD2|.|TRBV28
CASSTSEETQYF
TGTGCCAGCAGTACTAGCGAAGAGACCCAGTACTTC
>TRBJ1-2|.|.|TRBV29-1
CSVHDGTNYGYTF
TGCAGCGTTCACGACGGCACTAACTATGGCTACACCTTC
>TRBJ2-1|.|.|TRBV28
CASSTLAAISYNEQFF
TGTGCCAGCAGTACCCTAGCAGCCATCTCCTACAATGAGCAGTTCTTC
>TRBJ2-5|TRBD1|.|TRBV9
CASRGTDQETQYF
TGTGCCAGCAGAGGGACAGACCAAGAGACCCAGTACTTC
>TRBJ1-2|TRBD1|.|TRBV19
CASSMAQGDYGYTF
TGTGCCAGTAGTATGGCGCAGGGGGACTATGGCTACACCTTC
>TRBJ2-7|.|.|TRBV14
CASKDYVHEQYF
TGTGCCAGCAAGGACTATGTCCACGAGCAGTACTTC
>TRBJ2-7|.|few|TRBV29-1
CSVVSVRESTYEQYF
TGCAGCGTTGTTTCGGTGCGGGAAAGCACTTACGAGCAGTACTTC
>TRBJ2-7|TRBD2|once|TRBV4-3
CASQGGSDEQYF
TGCGCCAGCCAAGGCGGGAGCGACGAGCAGTACTTC
>TRBJ1-5|.|once|TRBV6-6
CASSPEFTFTHF
TGTGCCAGCAGCCCCGAGTTTACATTCACCCATTTT
>TRBJ2-2|.|.|TRBV29-1
CSVRGRDTGELFF
TGCAGCGTCAGGGGGAGGGACACCGGGGAGCTGTTTTTT
>TRBJ2-1|TRBD2|.|TRBV28
CASSSGTSGAHNEQFF
TGTGCCAGCAGTTCAGGGACTAGCGGGGCTCACAATGAGCAGTTCTTC
>TRBJ1-5|.|.|TRBV5-1
CASSLAGQPNQPQHF
TGCGCCAGCAGCTTGGCGGGGCAGCCGAATCAGCCCCAGCATTTT
>TRBJ2-1|TRBD2|.|TRBV5-1
CASSSPGTMTGGNEQFF
TGCGCCAGCAGCTCGCCCGGGACTATGACGGGTGGAAATGAGCAGTTCTTC
>TRBJ2-1|TRBD2|.|TRBV5-1
CASNYAGVLYNEQFF
TGCGCCAGCAACTACGCGGGAGTGCTCTACAATGAGCAGTTCTTC
>TRBJ2-5|TRBD1|.|TRBV5-1
CASSTGVEQETQYF
TGCGCCAGCAGCACAGGGGTCGAACAAGAGACCCAGTACTTC
>TRBJ2-2|.|.|TRBV28
CASSGGRGGELFF
TGTGCCAGCAGTGGGGGCCGAGGCGGGGAGCTGTTTTTT